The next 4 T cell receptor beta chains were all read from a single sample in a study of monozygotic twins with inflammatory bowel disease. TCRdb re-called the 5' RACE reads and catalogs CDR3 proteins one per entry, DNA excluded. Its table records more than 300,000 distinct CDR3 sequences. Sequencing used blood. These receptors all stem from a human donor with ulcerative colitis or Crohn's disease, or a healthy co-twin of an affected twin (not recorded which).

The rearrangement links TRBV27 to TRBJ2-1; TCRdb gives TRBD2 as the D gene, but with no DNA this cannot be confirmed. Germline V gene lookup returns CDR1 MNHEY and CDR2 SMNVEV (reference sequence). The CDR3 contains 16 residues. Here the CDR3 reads CASSILARESYNEQFF.

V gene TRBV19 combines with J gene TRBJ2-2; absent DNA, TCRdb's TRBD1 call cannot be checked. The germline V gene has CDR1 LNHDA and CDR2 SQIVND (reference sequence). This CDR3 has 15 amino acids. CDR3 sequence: CASNPGGSFTGELFF.

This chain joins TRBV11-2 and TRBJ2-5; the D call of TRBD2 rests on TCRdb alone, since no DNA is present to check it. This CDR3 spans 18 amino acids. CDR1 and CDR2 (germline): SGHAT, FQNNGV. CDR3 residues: CASSRRGTTGVRWETQYF.

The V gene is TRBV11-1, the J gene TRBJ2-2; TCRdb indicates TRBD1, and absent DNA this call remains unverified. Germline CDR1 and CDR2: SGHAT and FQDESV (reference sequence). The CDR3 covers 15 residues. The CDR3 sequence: CASESGQGITGELFF.